The TCR beta chain described here comes from a study of Ad26.COV2.S vaccination and SARS-CoV-2 variants. Measured with immunoSEQ multiplex PCR; TCRdb has only the in-frame clones, and not every one. The table lists roughly 350,000 clones, 85% to 90% of them singletons. This CDR3 is built from 15 residues. Trimming took 0 bases from V and 8 from J, leaving 11 bases between them. From germline, CDR1 is LGHNA and CDR2 YSLEER. Treatment given: some 20 received Ad26.COV2.S at low or high dose, single or two shots; 5 received placebo; per-sample allocation not given. Samples came from day 63 after the first vaccine or placebo injection. Aged 18-55 years, donor was enrolled in Boston in about 2020. The vaccine delivered Wuhan-strain SARS-CoV-2 spike through an Ad26 vector.

This sample comprised peripheral blood, obtained in a trial of Ad26.COV2.S vaccine versus placebo. The V gene is TRBV4-3, the J gene TRBJ1-6; no clear D gene. The receptor's source is a person between 18 and 65 years old who received the Ad26.COV2.S COVID-19 vaccine or a placebo. CDR3 nucleotides: TGCGCCAGCAGCCAAGAGCCCCAAGTTCATTCACCCCTCCACTTT. This translates into CASSQEPQVHSPLHF.